This is a list of T cell receptor beta chains from one sample in a study of cytomegalovirus exposure and HLA in healthy donors. The protocol was immunoSEQ multiplex PCR, while the TCRdb copy is restricted to in-frame clones and leaves out a portion. The repertoire holds approximately 60,000 clones, 95% seen once, with around 7% in the top ten. Material: PBMCs. These receptors came from a woman aged 18-30 years in good health and CMV-seropositive. Each CDR3 is given with its conserved first and last residue. D genes are given only for firm matches. Clone size appears in some rows only: once, few, many, or a class for an expanded clone.

abundance	v_gene	j_gene	len	d_gene	CDR3aa	CDR3nt
-	TRBV28	TRBJ2-7	15	TRBD2	CASSFKGRGLYEQYF	TGTGCCAGCAGTTTCAAGGGGAGGGGTCTCTACGAGCAGTACTTC
-	TRBV9	TRBJ2-7	15	TRBD1	CASSPRQGEVYEQYF	TGTGCCAGCAGCCCTAGACAGGGAGAAGTCTACGAGCAGTACTTC
once	TRBV5-1	TRBJ1-2	15	-	CASSTRTSANYGYTF	TGCGCCAGCAGCACGCGGACTTCAGCTAACTATGGCTACACCTTC
-	TRBV27	TRBJ1-1	11	-	CASSGLREAFF	TGTGCCAGCAGTGGGCTCCGAGAAGCTTTCTTT
-	TRBV2	TRBJ1-1	16	-	CASSEARAPHGTEAFF	TGTGCCAGCAGTGAAGCGCGGGCCCCGCACGGCACTGAAGCTTTCTTT
-	TRBV7-4	TRBJ1-6	16	-	CASSMLGEKGRSPLHF	TGTGCCAGCAGCATGCTCGGGGAAAAGGGTAGATCACCCCTCCACTTT
few	TRBV28	TRBJ2-1	15	TRBD2	CAIAGFRGGLGEQFF	TGTGCCATCGCGGGTTTTCGGGGGGGGTTAGGTGAGCAGTTCTTC
-	TRBV29-1	TRBJ1-2	11	-	CSVEQNYGYTF	TGCAGCGTTGAACAAAATTATGGCTACACCTTC
-	TRBV5-1	TRBJ2-1	13	-	CASTGTNYNEQFF	TGCGCCAGCACCGGGACAAATTACAATGAGCAGTTCTTC
-	TRBV6-5	TRBJ1-1	15	TRBD1	CASRPTGGMDTEAFF	TGTGCCAGCAGGCCGACAGGGGGCATGGACACTGAAGCTTTCTTT
-	TRBV28	TRBJ2-7	13	-	CASTKPGVDEQYF	TGTGCCAGCACCAAACCCGGGGTGGACGAGCAGTACTTC
-	TRBV6-5	TRBJ1-5	15	-	CASSRQRNSNQPQHF	TGTGCCAGCAGCCGCCAGCGAAATAGCAATCAGCCCCAGCATTTT
-	TRBV6-1	TRBJ2-1	15	TRBD1	CASSARDRTHNEQFF	TGTGCCAGCAGCGCCCGGGACAGAACCCACAATGAGCAGTTCTTC
-	TRBV7-9	TRBJ2-7	13	TRBD1	CASSLPQGLTRDF	TGTGCCAGCAGCTTACCACAGGGGCTCACCCGAGACTTC
-	TRBV5-1	TRBJ2-7	13	TRBD1	CASSIDDRGSQYF	TGCGCCAGCAGCATAGACGACAGGGGTTCGCAGTACTTC
-	TRBV4-2	TRBJ1-2	21	TRBD1	CASSQGNWALSWDRDVYGYTF	TGTGCCAGCAGCCAAGGGAATTGGGCCCTTAGTTGGGACAGGGATGTATATGGCTACACCTTC
-	TRBV19	TRBJ2-1	14	TRBD2	CASTRGSGGFEQFF	TGTGCCAGTACCCGTGGGAGCGGGGGGTTTGAGCAGTTCTTC
once	TRBV28	TRBJ2-1	14	-	CASRAMEGSNEQFF	TGTGCCAGCAGAGCGATGGAGGGGTCTAATGAGCAGTTCTTC
-	TRBV6-4	TRBJ1-2	14	TRBD1	CASSDSGTGDGYTF	TGTGCCAGCAGTGACTCGGGGACAGGGGATGGCTACACCTTC
-	TRBV19	TRBJ1-1	11	-	CASESNTEAFF	TGTGCCAGCGAGTCGAACACTGAAGCTTTCTTT
-	TRBV4-1	TRBJ2-6	17	-	CASSQIQVRSGANVLTF	TGCGCCAGCAGCCAAATCCAGGTCCGCTCTGGGGCCAACGTCCTGACTTTC
-	TRBV7-9	TRBJ2-3	16	TRBD1	CASTPGTGQGTDTQYF	TGTGCCAGCACCCCCGGGACAGGGCAGGGCACAGATACGCAGTATTTT
-	TRBV27	TRBJ2-2	15	-	CASSLSVVNTGELFF	TGTGCCAGCAGTTTATCGGTAGTAAACACCGGGGAGCTGTTTTTT
-	TRBV6-6	TRBJ2-7	15	-	CASSHGTVGTYEQYF	TGTGCCAGCAGTCACGGGACTGTAGGCACCTACGAGCAGTACTTC
once	TRBV28	TRBJ2-5	16	TRBD2	CASSLLASGRRETQYF	TGTGCCAGCAGTTTATTGGCTAGCGGGAGGCGAGAGACCCAGTACTTC
-	TRBV7-9	TRBJ2-7	19	TRBD2	CASNPSVGSSGTSSYEQYF	TGTGCCAGCAACCCCTCCGTCGGGAGTAGCGGGACCTCTTCCTACGAGCAGTACTTC
-	TRBV27	TRBJ2-2	16	TRBD1	CASSFHRDRGTGELFF	TGTGCCAGCAGTTTCCACCGGGACAGGGGTACCGGGGAGCTGTTTTTT
few	TRBV30	TRBJ1-2	12	-	CAWSGQGYGYTF	TGTGCCTGGAGTGGTCAGGGCTATGGCTACACCTTC
-	TRBV7-9	TRBJ1-5	13	TRBD1	CASSPTGDQPQHF	TGTGCCAGCAGCCCCACAGGGGATCAGCCCCAGCATTTT
-	TRBV18	TRBJ2-1	17	-	CASSRGAFSASYNEQFF	TGTGCCAGCTCCCGAGGAGCTTTCAGCGCCTCCTACAATGAGCAGTTCTTC
-	TRBV7-9	TRBJ1-1	14	TRBD1	CASSLGQGNTEAFF	TGTGCCAGCAGCTTAGGACAGGGGAACACTGAAGCTTTCTTT
-	TRBV5-1	TRBJ2-6	17	-	CASSALTGTSGANVLTF	TGCGCCAGCAGCGCCCTTACAGGGACCTCTGGGGCCAACGTCCTGACTTTC
-	TRBV6-5	TRBJ1-2	14	-	CASSYDGAGYGYTF	TGTGCCAGCAGTTACGATGGGGCTGGGTATGGCTACACCTTC
-	TRBV6-5	TRBJ1-1	13	-	CASNLNRNTEAFF	TGTGCCAGCAACCTAAACAGGAACACTGAAGCTTTCTTT
-	TRBV4-3	TRBJ2-2	16	-	CASSQDSGERVGELFF	TGCGCCAGCAGCCAAGATTCGGGGGAGAGGGTCGGGGAGCTGTTTTTT
-	TRBV6-6	TRBJ1-4	13	TRBD1	CASRTGGNEKLFF	TGTGCCAGCAGGACAGGGGGTAATGAAAAACTGTTTTTT
-	TRBV29-1	TRBJ2-7	13	-	CSVGVSSTYEQYF	TGCAGCGTTGGGGTTAGCAGTACCTACGAGCAGTACTTC
-	TRBV2	TRBJ1-2	14	-	CASSDVGLGYGYTF	TGTGCCAGCAGTGACGTGGGGCTTGGCTATGGCTACACCTTC
-	TRBV6-1	TRBJ1-5	15	-	CASSEEQGQGQPQHF	TGTGCCAGCAGTGAAGAGCAGGGGCAAGGGCAGCCCCAGCATTTT
-	TRBV2	TRBJ2-5	15	-	CASDLRAHPPGTQYF	TGTGCCAGCGATCTGAGAGCGCATCCTCCCGGGACCCAGTACTTC
-	TRBV27	TRBJ2-7	12	-	CASSLEVYEQYF	TGTGCCAGCAGTTTAGAGGTCTACGAGCAGTACTTC
-	TRBV5-5	TRBJ2-2	15	-	CASSTTAGNTGELFF	TGTGCCAGCAGCACGACGGCGGGGAACACCGGGGAGCTGTTTTTT
-	TRBV19	TRBJ2-6	16	TRBD2	CASNSLAGPGANVLTF	TGTGCCAGTAATTCTCTAGCGGGGCCGGGGGCCAACGTCCTGACTTTC
once	TRBV7-2	TRBJ1-5	14	-	CASSPSGWDQPQHF	TGTGCCAGCAGCCCCTCGGGATGGGATCAGCCCCAGCATTTT
-	TRBV5-4	TRBJ2-5	15	TRBD1	CASSLSGGISETQYF	TGTGCCAGCAGCTTGTCAGGGGGAATTTCGGAGACCCAGTACTTC